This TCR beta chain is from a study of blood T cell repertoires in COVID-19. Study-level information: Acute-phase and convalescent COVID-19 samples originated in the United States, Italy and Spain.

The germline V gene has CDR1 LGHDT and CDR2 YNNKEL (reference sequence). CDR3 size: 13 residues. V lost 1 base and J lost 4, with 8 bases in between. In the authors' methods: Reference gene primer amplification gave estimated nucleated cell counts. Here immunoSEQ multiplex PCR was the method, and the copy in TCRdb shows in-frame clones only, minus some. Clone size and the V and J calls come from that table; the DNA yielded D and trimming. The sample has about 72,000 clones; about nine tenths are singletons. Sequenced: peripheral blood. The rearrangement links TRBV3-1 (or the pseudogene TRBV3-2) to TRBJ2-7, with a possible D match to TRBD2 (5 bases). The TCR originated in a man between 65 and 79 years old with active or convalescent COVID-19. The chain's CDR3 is CASSQAGVYEQYF. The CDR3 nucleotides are TGTGCCAGCAGCCAAGCCGGGGTATACGAGCAGTACTTC.